The rows below give T cell receptor beta chains drawn from one sample of a study of blood T cells in healthy people across ages. From the 5' RACE reads, TCRdb called clonotypes with MiXCR, one entry per CDR3 protein. The sample holds some 900,000 distinct CDR3 sequences, around 48% seen once. What was sequenced was blood. The receptors derive from a man aged 30 to 39 in good health. The conserved cysteine and the conserved F or W are not part of the CDR3 here. Where a row states a size, it is once, few, many or the class of an expanded clone; other rows omit it.

abundance: .; j_gene: TRBJ1-2; v_gene: TRBV4-1; CDR3aa: ASSLAGARRYGYT
abundance: .; j_gene: TRBJ2-1; v_gene: TRBV5-1; CDR3aa: ASSLRQAAGNEQF
abundance: .; j_gene: TRBJ1-5; v_gene: TRBV20-1; CDR3aa: SASTPRGRNQPQH
abundance: once; j_gene: TRBJ1-1; v_gene: TRBV5-1; CDR3aa: ASSLSITNTEAF
abundance: few; j_gene: TRBJ2-1; v_gene: TRBV11-2; CDR3aa: ASSFRLEARNEQF
abundance: few; j_gene: TRBJ1-1; v_gene: TRBV29-1; CDR3aa: SVEEQGATEAF
abundance: few; j_gene: TRBJ2-7; v_gene: TRBV9; CDR3aa: ASSVGYQGIYEQY
abundance: .; j_gene: TRBJ2-5; v_gene: TRBV27; CDR3aa: ASRTGMETQY
abundance: .; j_gene: TRBJ2-5; v_gene: TRBV9; CDR3aa: ASSVGGESETQY
abundance: few; j_gene: TRBJ2-6; v_gene: TRBV30; CDR3aa: AWSVRGVLT